Presented here are 28 T cell receptor beta chains from one specimen sequenced in a study of monozygotic twins with inflammatory bowel disease. TCRdb reprocessed the 5' RACE reads; each CDR3 protein has one entry and no DNA is given. In total, the table holds approximately 330,000 distinct CDR3 sequences. Sequenced: blood. These receptors came from a human donor with ulcerative colitis or Crohn's disease, or a healthy co-twin of an affected twin (not recorded which).

The genes are TRBV10-1 and TRBJ2-2; TCRdb returns TRBD2, unconfirmable since there is no DNA. This CDR3 region has 16 residues. The germline V gene has CDR1 WNHNN and CDR2 SYGVQD (reference sequence). CDR3 loop: CASSESASGGTGELFF.

The chain links TRBV19 to TRBJ2-1; TCRdb's D gene call, TRBD1, goes unchecked for lack of DNA. CDR3 size: 13 residues. Germline V CDR1 and CDR2: LNHDA, SQIVND (reference sequence). The CDR3 sequence is CASSMTSGAEQFF.

This chain links TRBV2 with TRBJ2-5; TCRdb calls TRBD1, which cannot be checked without DNA. This CDR3 is built from 11 residues. Per germline, CDR1 SNHLY and CDR2 FYNNEI. CDR3 residues: CASSDPQGLDF.

The V and J genes are TRBV20-1 and TRBJ1-6. This CDR3 has 16 amino acids. Germline V gene sequence: CDR1 DFQATT, CDR2 SNEGSKA (reference sequence). This chain's CDR3 is CSARSSINGYNSPLHF.

The chain is built from TRBV27 and TRBJ2-7; TCRdb reports TRBD1, a call that lacks DNA to check it against. This CDR3 is built from 14 residues. Per the germline V gene, CDR1 is MNHEY and CDR2 is SMNVEV (reference sequence). CDR3 sequence: CASSFRAAMYEQYF.

The rearrangement links TRBV5-4 to TRBJ2-3; TCRdb lists TRBD2, though no DNA is available to test this call. The CDR3 loop spans 19 amino acids. The germline CDR1 and CDR2 sequences are SGHNT and YYREEE (reference sequence). CDR3 sequence: CASSWGSLASGHSTDTQYF.

The chain uses TRBV7-6 and TRBJ1-1. From germline, CDR1 is SGHVS and CDR2 FNYEAQ. The CDR3 contains 12 residues. This CDR3 reads CAINNLNTEAFF.

V and J are TRBV6-5 and TRBJ2-3; TCRdb lists TRBD1, though no DNA is available to test this call. Germline CDR1 reads MNHEY; CDR2 reads SVGAGI. CDR3 size: 16 residues. CDR3 residues: CASSYTAGGYTDTQYF.

J is TRBJ2-1 and V is TRBV7-7. Germline lookup yields CDR1 SSHAT and CDR2 FNYEAQ (reference sequence). This CDR3 is built from 13 residues. The chain's CDR3 is CASSLAQNNEQFF.

J is TRBJ2-4 and V is TRBV7-9; TCRdb's assignment of TRBD1 cannot be checked, as there is no DNA. CDR1 and CDR2 from the germline V gene are SEHNR and FQNEAQ (reference sequence). The CDR3 sequence is 14 residues long. This CDR3 reads CASSLGMDGGIQYF.

The chain joins TRBV3-1 to TRBJ1-5; lacking DNA, the TRBD1 call made by TCRdb goes unchecked. Germline V gene sequence: CDR1 LGHDT, CDR2 YNNKEL (reference sequence). The CDR3 totals 13 residues. The CDR3 sequence is CASRGESNQPQHF. Using reference TRBV3-1 and TRBJ1-5 for the parts outside the CDR3, the full variable domain is DTAVSQTPKYLVTQMGNDKSIKCEQNLGHDTMYWYKQDSKKFLKIMFSYNNKELIINETVPNRFSPKSPDKAHLNLHINSLELGDSAVYFCASRGESNQPQHFGDGTRLSIL.

The chain recombines TRBV30 with TRBJ1-5; TCRdb names TRBD1, which stays unverified in the absence of DNA. Looked up from germline, CDR1 is GTSNPN and CDR2 is SVGIG (reference sequence). This CDR3 has 13 amino acids. The CDR3 spells CAWSLGQDQPQHF.

V is TRBV14 and J is TRBJ2-5. The CDR3 runs 15 residues. From germline, CDR1 is SGHDN and CDR2 FVKESK. The CDR3 protein is CASSQYLSGQETQYF.

The CDR3 reads CASSQTPRSYEQYF. The chain carries TRBV6-1 and TRBJ2-7. In germline, CDR1 is MNHNS, CDR2 SASEGT. This CDR3 contains 14 residues.

CDR3 residues: CASSSRDRGSETQYF. The chain combines TRBV13 with TRBJ2-5; as DNA is missing, the TRBD1 call by TCRdb cannot be tested. The germline V gene has CDR1 PRHDT and CDR2 FYEKMQ (reference sequence). The CDR3 length is 15 residues.

The chain links TRBV3-1 to TRBJ2-1. From germline, CDR1 is LGHDT and CDR2 YNNKEL (reference sequence). The CDR3 is 15 residues long. The CDR3 loop is CASSQEATTYNEQFF.

The J gene is TRBJ2-1, the V gene TRBV11-3; TCRdb reports TRBD1, a call that lacks DNA to check it against. CDR1 and CDR2 (germline): SGHNT, YENEEA. This CDR3 region has 17 residues. The CDR3 is CASSLDGTGGGYNEQFF. The variable domain in full, completed from reference TRBV11-3 and TRBJ2-1, reads EAGVVQSPRYKIIEKKQPVAFWCNPISGHNTLYWYLQNLGQGPELLIRYENEEAVDDSQLPKDRFSAERLKGVDSTLKIQPAELGDSAVYLCASSLDGTGGGYNEQFFGPGTRLTVL.

V and J are TRBV11-2 and TRBJ1-1; TCRdb indicates TRBD1, and absent DNA this call remains unverified. The CDR3 is 16 amino acids. Germline CDR1 and CDR2: SGHAT and FQNNGV. The chain's CDR3 is CASSSSGYRVRTEAFF.

The chain joins TRBV20-1 to TRBJ2-1; TCRdb reports TRBD1, a call that lacks DNA to check it against. Germline V gene data show CDR1 as DFQATT and CDR2 as SNEGSKA (reference sequence). This CDR3 has 14 amino acids. The CDR3 is CSAVQADRVNEQFF.

The chain joins TRBV5-6 to TRBJ2-3; the TCRdb call, TRBD1, lacks DNA for checking. The CDR3 has 16 residues. The germline V gene encodes CDR1 SGHDT and CDR2 YYEEEE. The CDR3 sequence is CASSLAVRGLTDTQYF.

V is TRBV5-1 and J is TRBJ2-3; TCRdb's D gene call, TRBD2, goes unchecked for lack of DNA. Germline V lookup: CDR1 SGHRS, CDR2 YFSETQ. The length of the CDR3 is 16 residues. CDR3 region: CASSPRLAGATDTQYF.

The rearrangement uses TRBV28 and TRBJ2-5. CDR3 length: 13 amino acids. From germline, CDR1 is MDHEN and CDR2 SYDVKM. The CDR3 spells CAISLELQETQYF.

The V and J genes are TRBV29-1 and TRBJ2-7; TCRdb's D gene call, TRBD1, goes unchecked for lack of DNA. Per germline, CDR1 SQVTM and CDR2 ANQGSEA. The CDR3 contains 11 residues. The CDR3 region is CSGGGGYEQYF.

This chain links TRBV28 with TRBJ2-7; with no DNA, the TCRdb D assignment of TRBD2 cannot be verified. The CDR3 loop spans 14 amino acids. Germline V gene sequence: CDR1 MDHEN, CDR2 SYDVKM. CDR3 sequence reads: CASWVAGGDYEQYF.

The chain links TRBV27 to TRBJ2-2; TCRdb selects TRBD2, and the lack of DNA leaves this call unchecked. Per germline, CDR1 MNHEY and CDR2 SMNVEV (reference sequence). The CDR3 is made up of 15 amino acids. CDR3 sequence: CASRGVLSVGGELFF.

The rearrangement uses TRBV4-1 and TRBJ2-1; TCRdb's D call of TRBD1 is untestable without DNA. Germline loops: CDR1 MGHRA, CDR2 YSYEKL. The CDR3 has 14 residues. The CDR3 reads CASSPLNLGGEQFF.

The chain joins TRBV27 to TRBJ1-2; TCRdb names TRBD1, which stays unverified in the absence of DNA. CDR1 is MNHEY and CDR2 is SMNVEV in the germline V gene (reference sequence). The length of the CDR3 is 14 residues. The CDR3 sequence: CASRMEPHGYGYTF.

The chain has TRBV20-1 and TRBJ2-7; without DNA, the TCRdb call of TRBD1 cannot be checked. Germline-derived CDR1 and CDR2 are DFQATT and SNEGSKA (reference sequence). The CDR3 totals 12 residues. The CDR3 sequence is CSGAGTGNEQYF.